This T cell receptor beta chain was retrieved from a study of CD8 T cells in Susac syndrome. Findings of the study overall: Only a relatively small number of individuals were included in the TCR sequencing and HLA analysis.

Germline CDR1 MGHDK, CDR2 SYGVNS. V lost 5 bases and J lost 3, with 7 bases in between. This CDR3 comprises 12 residues. In the case of this clonotype: Its specificity is not known.

The RNA input was about 0.5 to 1 ug, and it was reverse transcribed with random hexamers. Amplification of TCR beta CDR3 spanned 54 Vbeta and 13 Jbeta via immunoSEQ multiplex PCR. TCRdb processed the immunoSEQ multiplex PCR reads anew with MiXCR; each CDR3 protein has one entry. The sample lists just over 80,000 distinct CDR3 sequences, around 94% occurring once. J is TRBJ1-1 and V is TRBV25-1; D call uncertain. This receptor was obtained from a human donor in good health. Material: CD8+ T cells from PBMCs. The CDR3: CASSNGDTEAFF. Here the CDR3 DNA reads TGTGCCAGCAGTAACGGTGACACTGAAGCTTTCTTT.